The rows below give T cell receptor beta chains drawn from one sample of a study of blood T cell repertoires in COVID-19. Profiled with immunoSEQ multiplex PCR; TCRdb holds only in-frame clones, not every one. The sample includes some 160,000 clones, 84% of them seen just once. The sequenced sample consisted of peripheral blood. Receptor source: a woman older than 75 with COVID-19, enrolled during active disease. The CDR3 runs from the conserved cysteine through the conserved F or W. A D gene is named only where the DNA matches it firmly. Not all rows give a size; the values are once, few, many and, for expanded clones, a class.

cdr3_nt: TGTGCCAGTACGCGGATCTCTGGAAACACCATATATTTT
cdr3_aa: CASTRISGNTIYF
d_call: -
v_call: TRBV19
j_call: TRBJ1-3
clone_size: once

cdr3_nt: TGTGCCAGCAGCTCCAGATCCCACACCGGGGAGCTGTTTTTT
cdr3_aa: CASSSRSHTGELFF
d_call: -
v_call: TRBV13
j_call: TRBJ2-2
clone_size: -

cdr3_nt: TGTGCCAGCAGGAACTTAGCGGGGGGGGTATTAACCTACGAGCAGTACTTC
cdr3_aa: CASRNLAGGVLTYEQYF
d_call: TRBD2
v_call: TRBV27
j_call: TRBJ2-7
clone_size: -

cdr3_nt: TGTGCCAGCAGCTTAAGGGACAGATCCACCGGGGAGCTGTTTTTT
cdr3_aa: CASSLRDRSTGELFF
d_call: TRBD1
v_call: TRBV11-2
j_call: TRBJ2-2
clone_size: once

cdr3_nt: TGTGCCATCAGTTTGGACAGGGGAGGGGGCTACACCTTC
cdr3_aa: CAISLDRGGGYTF
d_call: TRBD1
v_call: TRBV10-3
j_call: TRBJ1-2
clone_size: -

cdr3_nt: TGCGCCAGCTCCATTCCCAGATCAGAGGTGGATACGCAGTATTTT
cdr3_aa: CASSIPRSEVDTQYF
d_call: -
v_call: TRBV5-1
j_call: TRBJ2-3
clone_size: -

cdr3_nt: TGTGCCAGCAGCCTACAGGGCGTAAAACTGTTTTTT
cdr3_aa: CASSLQGVKLFF
d_call: -
v_call: TRBV7-9
j_call: TRBJ1-4
clone_size: -

cdr3_nt: TGTGCCAGCAGCTTTAGGGGGAGAGGGGCCTCCTACGAGCAGTACTTC
cdr3_aa: CASSFRGRGASYEQYF
d_call: -
v_call: TRBV13
j_call: TRBJ2-7
clone_size: -

cdr3_nt: TGTGCCAGCAGCTCCGACAGTACCGTAGGGGAGCAGTACTTC
cdr3_aa: CASSSDSTVGEQYF
d_call: -
v_call: TRBV5-6
j_call: TRBJ2-7
clone_size: -

cdr3_nt: TGTGCCAGTAGTATCGGCCGGCCGCATAGGGGGGAGCAGTACTTC
cdr3_aa: CASSIGRPHRGEQYF
d_call: -
v_call: TRBV19
j_call: TRBJ2-7
clone_size: -

cdr3_nt: TGTGCCAGCAGCCAAGAGGGCGCAGGGCCCAAAAACATTCAGTACTTC
cdr3_aa: CASSQEGAGPKNIQYF
d_call: -
v_call: TRBV3-1/TRBV3-2
j_call: TRBJ2-4
clone_size: -

cdr3_nt: TGTGCCAGCAGCCAAGACAGGGGAAGATCACCCCTCCACTTT
cdr3_aa: CASSQDRGRSPLHF
d_call: -
v_call: TRBV14
j_call: TRBJ1-6
clone_size: once

cdr3_nt: TGCAGTGCTAGTGCTCTAATCGATGAGCAGTTCTTC
cdr3_aa: CSASALIDEQFF
d_call: -
v_call: TRBV20-1
j_call: TRBJ2-1
clone_size: -

cdr3_nt: TGTGCCAGCAGCTGGGGGGGTAGTGGCTACACCTTC
cdr3_aa: CASSWGGSGYTF
d_call: -
v_call: TRBV5-6
j_call: TRBJ1-2
clone_size: -

cdr3_nt: TGTGCCAGCGCCTCGGGGGGGCTACCCTACGAGCAGTACTTC
cdr3_aa: CASASGGLPYEQYF
d_call: TRBD2
v_call: TRBV27
j_call: TRBJ2-7
clone_size: -

cdr3_nt: TGTGCCAGCAGCGTGGGCAGGGTGAACACTGAAGCTTTCTTT
cdr3_aa: CASSVGRVNTEAFF
d_call: -
v_call: TRBV9
j_call: TRBJ1-1
clone_size: -

cdr3_nt: TGCGCCAGCAGCCAAGATTTTGTGGCCGTGGGACAGCCCTACGAGCAGTACTTC
cdr3_aa: CASSQDFVAVGQPYEQYF
d_call: TRBD1
v_call: TRBV4-1
j_call: TRBJ2-7
clone_size: few

cdr3_nt: TGTGCCAGCAGCCAGCGGGCAGGGGGGACGTACGAGCAGTACTTC
cdr3_aa: CASSQRAGGTYEQYF
d_call: -
v_call: TRBV4-2
j_call: TRBJ2-7
clone_size: -

cdr3_nt: TGTGCCAGCAGCATACTAGCGGGGGCCAGCACAGATACGCAGTATTTT
cdr3_aa: CASSILAGASTDTQYF
d_call: -
v_call: TRBV21-1
j_call: TRBJ2-3
clone_size: -

cdr3_nt: TGCGCCAGCAGCTTGATAGCGGCCTCCTACGAGCAGTACTTC
cdr3_aa: CASSLIAASYEQYF
d_call: -
v_call: TRBV5-1
j_call: TRBJ2-7
clone_size: -

cdr3_nt: TGCGCCAGCAGCCAACCAGGGGGCACCCTCTACGAGCAGTACTTC
cdr3_aa: CASSQPGGTLYEQYF
d_call: TRBD1
v_call: TRBV4-1
j_call: TRBJ2-7
clone_size: -

cdr3_nt: TGTGCCAGCAGTCGGGGAACCTCCAATGGGTACCAAGAGACCCAGTACTTC
cdr3_aa: CASSRGTSNGYQETQYF
d_call: -
v_call: TRBV28
j_call: TRBJ2-5
clone_size: once

cdr3_nt: TGTGCCAGCAGTTACTCCGGACAGCTCGAGCAGTACTTC
cdr3_aa: CASSYSGQLEQYF
d_call: -
v_call: TRBV6-5
j_call: TRBJ2-7
clone_size: -

cdr3_nt: TGTGCCAGCAGACCCGCAGGGAACACTGAAGCTTTCTTT
cdr3_aa: CASRPAGNTEAFF
d_call: -
v_call: TRBV7-6
j_call: TRBJ1-1
clone_size: -

cdr3_nt: TGTGCCAGCTCACCCAGACAGGGGAATTACGAGCAGTACTTC
cdr3_aa: CASSPRQGNYEQYF
d_call: TRBD1
v_call: TRBV18
j_call: TRBJ2-7
clone_size: -

cdr3_nt: TGTGCCAGCTCACGGGGGGAGATTGGTACGCAGTATTTT
cdr3_aa: CASSRGEIGTQYF
d_call: -
v_call: TRBV18
j_call: TRBJ2-3
clone_size: -

cdr3_nt: TGTGCCAGCACCAAAGGGAATAGCCGCACAGATACGCAGTATTTT
cdr3_aa: CASTKGNSRTDTQYF
d_call: -
v_call: TRBV7-9
j_call: TRBJ2-3
clone_size: few

cdr3_nt: TGTGCCACCAGTAGAGCTGGAGGGCCTGCTGGAGATACGCAGTATTTT
cdr3_aa: CATSRAGGPAGDTQYF
d_call: -
v_call: TRBV24-1
j_call: TRBJ2-3
clone_size: -

cdr3_nt: TGTGCCAGCAGCTTACTGTGGGGGGGATACAATGAGCAGTTCTTC
cdr3_aa: CASSLLWGGYNEQFF
d_call: TRBD2
v_call: TRBV7-2
j_call: TRBJ2-1
clone_size: -

cdr3_nt: TGTGCCAGCAGCCAGGAACTAGCGGGGGGGATCTATGAGCAGTTCTTC
cdr3_aa: CASSQELAGGIYEQFF
d_call: TRBD2
v_call: TRBV5-5
j_call: TRBJ2-1
clone_size: -

cdr3_nt: TGTGCCAGCAGTTGGTGGCGGGGGGGCAGTGCAGATACGCAGTATTTT
cdr3_aa: CASSWWRGGSADTQYF
d_call: TRBD2
v_call: TRBV3-1/TRBV3-2
j_call: TRBJ2-3
clone_size: -

cdr3_nt: TGTGCCAGCAGCTGGACAGGGAGGGATCAGCCCCAGCATTTT
cdr3_aa: CASSWTGRDQPQHF
d_call: TRBD1
v_call: TRBV7-9
j_call: TRBJ1-5
clone_size: once

cdr3_nt: TGTGCCAGCAGCTTACAATCGGGACTCACCCAAGAGACCCAGTACTTC
cdr3_aa: CASSLQSGLTQETQYF
d_call: -
v_call: TRBV7-3
j_call: TRBJ2-5
clone_size: -

cdr3_nt: TGTGCCAGCAGTTACGCGACAGGGGGCGGCTATGGCTACACCTTC
cdr3_aa: CASSYATGGGYGYTF
d_call: TRBD1
v_call: TRBV6-5
j_call: TRBJ1-2
clone_size: -

cdr3_nt: TGTGCCAGCAGGACGCAACGGGGGACCCGCTTTGAAGCTTTCTTT
cdr3_aa: CASRTQRGTRFEAFF
d_call: -
v_call: TRBV27
j_call: TRBJ1-1
clone_size: -

cdr3_nt: TGCGCCAGCAGCCAAGATAAGGGGTCAGGTCACGAGCAGTTCTTC
cdr3_aa: CASSQDKGSGHEQFF
d_call: -
v_call: TRBV4-3
j_call: TRBJ2-1
clone_size: once

cdr3_nt: TGCGCCAGCAGGGAGTCGGGCTACGAGCAGTACTTC
cdr3_aa: CASRESGYEQYF
d_call: -
v_call: TRBV5-1
j_call: TRBJ2-7
clone_size: -

cdr3_nt: TGTGCCAGCTCACTTACCAGGGGGATGGGGACTGAAGCTTTCTTT
cdr3_aa: CASSLTRGMGTEAFF
d_call: TRBD1
v_call: TRBV18
j_call: TRBJ1-1
clone_size: -

cdr3_nt: TGTGCCAGCAGTTACTTACGGGGAGGTAGCAATCAGCCCCAGCATTTT
cdr3_aa: CASSYLRGGSNQPQHF
d_call: -
v_call: TRBV6-6
j_call: TRBJ1-5
clone_size: -

cdr3_nt: TGTGCCAGCAGATCTAAGCTAGCAGGAGGTAGGCAGTTCTTC
cdr3_aa: CASRSKLAGGRQFF
d_call: -
v_call: TRBV28
j_call: TRBJ2-1
clone_size: -

cdr3_nt: TGTGCCAGCAGCTTAGCGCTCGGGTCAGGGGGGCTGGGCAATCAGCCCCAGCATTTT
cdr3_aa: CASSLALGSGGLGNQPQHF
d_call: TRBD1
v_call: TRBV7-9
j_call: TRBJ1-5
clone_size: -

cdr3_nt: TGTGCCAGCTCACCACCGTCTTCAATCGGTACTGAAGCTTTCTTT
cdr3_aa: CASSPPSSIGTEAFF
d_call: -
v_call: TRBV18
j_call: TRBJ1-1
clone_size: -

cdr3_nt: TGTGCCAGCAGCTCAAGACTGAACACCGGGGAGCTGTTTTTT
cdr3_aa: CASSSRLNTGELFF
d_call: -
v_call: TRBV7-3
j_call: TRBJ2-2
clone_size: -

cdr3_nt: TGTGCCAGCAGTGTCGGGGGACGGAATGAAAAACTGTTTTTT
cdr3_aa: CASSVGGRNEKLFF
d_call: -
v_call: TRBV28
j_call: TRBJ1-4
clone_size: -

cdr3_nt: TGTGCCAGCAGCGTAGGTTCCGCGGGGGCCACAGATACGCAGTATTTT
cdr3_aa: CASSVGSAGATDTQYF
d_call: -
v_call: TRBV9
j_call: TRBJ2-3
clone_size: -

cdr3_nt: TGTGCCAGCTCACCGAGCTCTGGGGCCAACGTCCTGACTTTC
cdr3_aa: CASSPSSGANVLTF
d_call: -
v_call: TRBV18
j_call: TRBJ2-6
clone_size: -

cdr3_nt: TGTGCCAGCAGTTTAGGGGGGACAGGGGGCTACAATGAGCAGTTCTTC
cdr3_aa: CASSLGGTGGYNEQFF
d_call: TRBD1
v_call: TRBV27
j_call: TRBJ2-1
clone_size: -

cdr3_nt: TGTGCCAGTAGTAAACTACAGGGGTTTAGCAATCAGCCCCAGCATTTT
cdr3_aa: CASSKLQGFSNQPQHF
d_call: TRBD1
v_call: TRBV19
j_call: TRBJ1-5
clone_size: once

cdr3_nt: TGCGCCAGCAGCCAAATAAGACAGGGAAGGTCACCCCTCCACTTT
cdr3_aa: CASSQIRQGRSPLHF
d_call: TRBD1
v_call: TRBV4-1
j_call: TRBJ1-6
clone_size: -

cdr3_nt: TGCGCCAGCAGCATAGCGGGAGCCCTCTACAATGAGCAGTTCTTC
cdr3_aa: CASSIAGALYNEQFF
d_call: TRBD2
v_call: TRBV5-1
j_call: TRBJ2-1
clone_size: -

cdr3_nt: TGTGCCAGCAGTTTAAGTGCATGGACAGGGAGGGGGTACGAGCAGTACTTC
cdr3_aa: CASSLSAWTGRGYEQYF
d_call: -
v_call: TRBV28
j_call: TRBJ2-7
clone_size: -

cdr3_nt: TGCGCCAGCAGCCCGGGTGGAGGGTACGAGCAGTACTTC
cdr3_aa: CASSPGGGYEQYF
d_call: -
v_call: TRBV5-1
j_call: TRBJ2-7
clone_size: -

cdr3_nt: TGTGCCAGCAGCAGACGTTCGCGGTTCAGCTCCTACAATGAGCAGTTCTTC
cdr3_aa: CASSRRSRFSSYNEQFF
d_call: -
v_call: TRBV7-3
j_call: TRBJ2-1
clone_size: -

cdr3_nt: TGTGCCAGCTCACCGAAGAGGGGGGGTGTCTACGAGCAGTACTTC
cdr3_aa: CASSPKRGGVYEQYF
d_call: -
v_call: TRBV18
j_call: TRBJ2-7
clone_size: -